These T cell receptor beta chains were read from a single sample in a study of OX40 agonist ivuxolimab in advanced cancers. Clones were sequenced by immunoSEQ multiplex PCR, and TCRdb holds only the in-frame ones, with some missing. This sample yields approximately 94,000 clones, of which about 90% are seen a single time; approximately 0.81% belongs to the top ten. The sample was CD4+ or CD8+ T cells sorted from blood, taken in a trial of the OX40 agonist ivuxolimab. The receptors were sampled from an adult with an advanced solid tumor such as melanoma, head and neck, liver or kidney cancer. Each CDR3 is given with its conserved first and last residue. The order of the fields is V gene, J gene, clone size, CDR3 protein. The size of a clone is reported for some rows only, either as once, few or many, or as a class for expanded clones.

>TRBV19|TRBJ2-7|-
CASSHSTRVRNYEQYF
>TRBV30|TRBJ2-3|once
CAWRVGGVDTQYF
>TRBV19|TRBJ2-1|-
CASSIEGGDNEQFF
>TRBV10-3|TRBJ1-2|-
CAISESVMDYGYTF
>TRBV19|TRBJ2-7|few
CASSIGRQNSYEQYF
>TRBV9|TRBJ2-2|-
CASSAAGLAGGPVGELFF
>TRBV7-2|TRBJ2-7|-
CASSLDRRQDAEQYF
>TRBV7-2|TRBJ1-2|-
CASSFAGLNYGYTF
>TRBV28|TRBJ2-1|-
CASRAGSSGYNEQFF
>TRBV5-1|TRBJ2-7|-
CASSLAGQRVDEQYF
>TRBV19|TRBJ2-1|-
CASSKGLAGDLEQFF
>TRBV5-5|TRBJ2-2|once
CASSLYNAGVGAGELFF
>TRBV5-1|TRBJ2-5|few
CASSLGTVETQYF
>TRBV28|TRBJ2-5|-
CASSLPGQQETQYF
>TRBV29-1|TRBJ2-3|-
CSVVNFGGGTDTQYF
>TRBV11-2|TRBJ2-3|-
CASSFWAGQADTQYF
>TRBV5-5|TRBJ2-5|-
CASSSAGIQETQYF
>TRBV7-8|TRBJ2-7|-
CASSSPGLAGGPYEQYF
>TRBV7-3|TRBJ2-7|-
CASSLGSGSIYEQYF
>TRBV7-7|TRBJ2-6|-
CASSRRGPQSRANVLTF
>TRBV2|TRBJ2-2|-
CASTVGQGIGELFF
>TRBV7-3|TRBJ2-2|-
CASSYGQGASGELFF
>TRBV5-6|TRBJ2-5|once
CASRRNRGETQYF
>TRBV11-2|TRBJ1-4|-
CASSLIRSTNEKLFF
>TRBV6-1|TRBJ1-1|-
CASPGTMNTEAFF
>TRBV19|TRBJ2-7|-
CASSLYRDRGPYEQYF
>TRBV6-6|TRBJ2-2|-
CAGKPQGSTGELFF
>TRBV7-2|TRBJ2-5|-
CASSLGSGAQYF
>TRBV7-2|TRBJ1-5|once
CASSLEFSGGQPQHF
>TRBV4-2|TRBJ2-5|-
CASSQDPSGSYQETQYF
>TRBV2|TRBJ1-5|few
CASTNRPGGGQPQHF
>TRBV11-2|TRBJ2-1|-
CASSWGKVHEQFF
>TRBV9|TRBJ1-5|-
CASSRDRDLYSNQPQHF
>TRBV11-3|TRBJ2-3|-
CASSQGTVIRTDTQYF
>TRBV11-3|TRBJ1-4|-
CASSPGWDSLSTNEKLFF
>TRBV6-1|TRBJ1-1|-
CASSLNRGDTEAFF
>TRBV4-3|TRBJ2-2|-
CASSQDPGGTTGELFF
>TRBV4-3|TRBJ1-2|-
CASSQDLRPQGAGYGYTF
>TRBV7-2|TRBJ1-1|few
CASSPSAGLGTEAFF
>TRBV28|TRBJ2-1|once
CASSLGPNNEQFF
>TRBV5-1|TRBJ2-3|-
CASSLVVAGVVGTDTQYF
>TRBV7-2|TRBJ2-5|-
CASSHGDRLQETQYF
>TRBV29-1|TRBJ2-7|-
CSVEPGTGRDEQYF
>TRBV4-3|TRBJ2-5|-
CASSQETTSGQETQYF
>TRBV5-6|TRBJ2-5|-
CASSPDLGAETQYF
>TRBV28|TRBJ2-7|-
CASSAHVAGTSYEQYF
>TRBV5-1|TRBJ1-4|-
CASSLRQGGEKLFF
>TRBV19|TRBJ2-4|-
CASSIWTSGSSRNIQYF
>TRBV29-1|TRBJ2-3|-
CSVSAGAADTQYF
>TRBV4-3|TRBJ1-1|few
CASSQNRQMNTEAFF
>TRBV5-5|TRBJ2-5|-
CASSLAGGETQYF
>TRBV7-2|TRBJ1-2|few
CASSLAGFDGYTF